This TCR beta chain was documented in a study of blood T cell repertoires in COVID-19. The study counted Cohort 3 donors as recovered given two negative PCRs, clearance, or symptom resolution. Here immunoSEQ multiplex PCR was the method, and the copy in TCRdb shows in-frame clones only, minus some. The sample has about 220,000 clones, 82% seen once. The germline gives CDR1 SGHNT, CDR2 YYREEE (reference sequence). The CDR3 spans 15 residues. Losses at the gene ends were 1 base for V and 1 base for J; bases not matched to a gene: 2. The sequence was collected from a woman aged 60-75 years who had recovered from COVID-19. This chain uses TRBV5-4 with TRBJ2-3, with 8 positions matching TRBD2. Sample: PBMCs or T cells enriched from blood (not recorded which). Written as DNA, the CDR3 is TGTGCCAGCAGCTTGAGCGGGGGCCGCACAGATACGCAGTATTTT. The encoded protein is CASSLSGGRTDTQYF.